This T cell receptor (beta chain) was documented in a study of cytomegalovirus exposure and HLA in healthy donors. Clones were read by immunoSEQ multiplex PCR, and TCRdb kept only the in-frame ones, dropping some. The sample lists about 150,000 clones, 85% to 90% occurring once. With regard to this clone: Antigen unknown. Germline is not matched at one junction end, which may reflect a read error.

Notes on the study in general: Specificity of a few CMV-associated chains for CMV antigens was verified in vitro. Rarity characterized most TCR sequences, yet some public TCRs appeared in many donors. Cytomegalovirus association was assigned to about 150 TCR beta chains.

This clonotype was sampled from a human donor in good health. The sample taken for sequencing was PBMCs.

CDR3 in DNA: TGTGCCAGCAGCTTAGCGGGGACAGGGGGGATCTTC. It is translated as CASSLAGTGGIF. The chain couples TRBV7-9 to TRBJ2-7; 11 bases align to TRBD1. CDR1 and CDR2 from the germline V gene are SEHNR and FQNEAQ (reference sequence). This CDR3 region has 12 residues.